A single sample gave rise to the 9 T cell receptor beta chains below, sequenced in a study of beta chain features in type 1 diabetes. General observations from the study: Type 1 diabetes patients had moderately but significantly shorter TCRB CDR3s in all four CD4+ subsets.

Investigators reverse transcribed all isolated RNA, so they sequenced expressed TCRB transcripts. Sequenced by immunoSEQ multiplex PCR; TCRdb stores in-frame clones only, minus some. The sample consists of a few hundred thousand clones, roughly 22% of them appearing once. Their antigens remain unidentified. Input material: naive CD4+ T cells from blood. The receptor source for this set is a woman aged 40 to 50 with type 1 diabetes.

This clone turned up a few times. The chain combines TRBV5-1 with TRBJ2-7, with a tentative D call TRBD2 (6 bases). This CDR3 has 16 amino acids. Trimming shortened V by 4 bases and J by 0 bases, and 17 bases separated the two germline ends. Germline-derived CDR1 and CDR2 are SGHRS and YFSETQ. The DNA for the CDR3 is TGCGCCAGCAGCCCTGGAGGGGCCCGGAGCTCCTACGAGCAGTACTTC. Translating gives CASSPGGARSSYEQYF.

The chain has TRBV6-6 and TRBJ2-5; possible D gene TRBD2, 6 bases. The DNA end lines up better with TRBJ2-7; the J call may be wrong. CDR1 MNHNY and CDR2 SVGAGI come from the germline V gene (reference sequence). The CDR3 length is 13 residues. In DNA, the CDR3 is TGTGCCACCGCCCCGGCGGGGACCTACGAGCAGTACTTC. Residues: CATAPAGTYEQYF.

The genes are TRBV7-9 and TRBJ1-4; 10 nucleotides match TRBD1. The CDR3 has 14 amino acids. The J segment lost 8 bases and the V segment lost 6 bases, leaving 6 bases of the junction unmatched. CDR1 SEHNR and CDR2 FQNEAQ come from the germline V gene (reference sequence). The CDR3 DNA sequence: TGTGCCAGCAGTCCTGGGACAGGGGACGAAAAACTGTTTTTT. As protein: CASSPGTGDEKLFF.

The chain uses TRBV29-1 and TRBJ1-1, with D possibly being TRBD1 (5 bases). This CDR3 is 14 amino acids long. Germline assignment: CDR1 SQVTM and CDR2 ANQGSEA. Between the trimmed V and J ends, which lost 6 bases and 0 bases, there was a span of 14 bases. This CDR3 reads CSVAATVMNTEAFF. Here the CDR3 DNA reads TGCAGCGTCGCCGCGACAGTAATGAACACTGAAGCTTTCTTT. Based on the CDR3 plus reference TRBV29-1 and TRBJ1-1, the full variable domain is SAVISQKPSRDICQRGTSLTIQCQVDSQVTMMFWYRQQPGQSLTLIATANQGSEATYESGFVIDKFPISRPNLTFSTLTVSNMSPEDSSIYLCSVAATVMNTEAFFGQGTRLTVV.

This clone was counted only a few times. This chain uses TRBV7-2 with TRBJ2-1, with 11 bases fitting TRBD2. The CDR3 covers 15 residues. Germline V lookup: CDR1 SGHTA, CDR2 FQGNSA. J gave up 4 bases and V 5 bases, and 4 bases lay outside the gene matches. The CDR3 is CASSLTSGGYNEQFF. CDR3 bases: TGTGCCAGCAGCCTCACTAGCGGGGGATACAATGAGCAGTTCTTC.

The sample holds a few counts of this clone. The chain couples TRBV9 to TRBJ2-5; 10 nucleotides align to TRBD1. V was clipped by 0 bases and J by 5 bases; unmatched bases: 4. CDR1 is SGDLS and CDR2 is YYNGEE in the germline V gene. The CDR3 totals 15 residues. CDR3 coding DNA: TGTGCCAGCAGCGTAGCTGACAGGGGGCCGGAGACCCAGTACTTC. Translated, it gives CASSVADRGPETQYF. Using reference TRBV9 and TRBJ2-5 for the parts outside the CDR3, the full variable domain is DSGVTQTPKHLITATGQRVTLRCSPRSGDLSVYWYQQSLDQGLQFLIQYYNGEERAKGNILERFSAQQFPDLHSELNLSSLELGDSALYFCASSVADRGPETQYFGPGTRLLVL.

In its sample, this clone was seen a few times. The V and J genes are TRBV15 and TRBJ2-5; no reliable D call. V was clipped by 0 bases and J by 2 bases, with 4 bases between them. Germline CDR1 LNHNV, CDR2 YYDKDF (reference sequence). The CDR3 consists of 13 residues. The CDR3 nucleotides are TGTGCCACCAGCAGAGATAGTCAAGAGACCCAGTACTTC. Its protein product is CATSRDSQETQYF.

The chain links TRBV28 to TRBJ2-7; D is possibly TRBD2 (6 bases). The germline gives CDR1 MDHEN, CDR2 SYDVKM. Trimming cost V 3 bases and J 1 base, with 13 bases left between them. This CDR3 has 15 amino acids. The CDR3 protein is CASSFAGRSSYEQYF. The CDR3 nucleotides are TGTGCCAGCAGTTTTGCGGGGAGGTCTTCCTACGAGCAGTACTTC.

This clone was detected only a few times. V is TRBV6-5 and J is TRBJ2-5; D call uncertain. Germline-derived CDR1 and CDR2 are MNHEY and SVGAGI. The CDR3 runs to 15 residues. V lost 0 bases and J lost 2, with 10 bases in between. Here the CDR3 DNA reads TGTGCCAGCAGTTACTCGCAGGCCTTACAAGAGACCCAGTACTTC. As protein: CASSYSQALQETQYF.